Shown below are 18 T cell receptor beta chains from a single sample sequenced in a study of identical twins. TCRdb used MiXCR to reprocess the 5' RACE reads, holding one entry per CDR3 protein. The repertoire consists of more than 1.5 million distinct CDR3 sequences, with roughly 35% occurring once and the leading ten covering more than 0.25%. Sequenced sample: cord blood. These receptors were obtained from a newborn girl in good health.

This clonotype occurred a few times. The chain employs TRBV12-3 or TRBV12-4 and TRBJ2-5, with D tentatively TRBD1 (6 bases). Gene TRBJ2-7 matches the end of the DNA better, so the J call may be wrong. This CDR3 spans 16 amino acids. In nucleotides, the CDR3 is TGTGCCAGCAGTTTAAGGTCCCAGGGGCCCCTCGGCGAGCAGTACTTC. Residues: CASSLRSQGPLGEQYF.

The sample holds a few counts of this clonotype. V gene TRBV21-1 combines with J gene TRBJ1-5; TRBD1, the table's D call, lacks a check against the DNA. TRBV21-1 is a pseudogene. The CDR3 loop spans 14 amino acids. CDR3 sequence (DNA): TGTGCCAGCCGAGCGACAGGGGTCAATCAGCCCCAGCATTTT. Protein sequence: CASRATGVNQPQHF.

The chain links TRBV11-2 to TRBJ2-3; D not resolved. From germline, CDR1 is SGHAT and CDR2 FQNNGV. V dropped 1 base and J dropped 9 bases, with 14 bases sitting between them. This CDR3 comprises 14 residues. The CDR3 DNA is TGTGCCAGCAGCTTAGGGGGTCTACAAGGGACGCAGTATTTT. It is translated as CASSLGGLQGTQYF. The full variable domain, in which reference TRBV11-2 and TRBJ2-3 provide the parts outside the CDR3, is EAGVAQSPRYKIIEKRQSVAFWCNPISGHATLYWYQQILGQGPKLLIQFQNNGVVDDSQLPKDRFSAERLKGVDSTLKIQPAKLEDSAVYLCASSLGGLQGTQYFGPGTRLTVL.

This clonotype was detected many times. The chain links TRBV20-1 to TRBJ2-7, with 7 bases identical to TRBD1. The CDR3 is 23 residues long. The V gene's germline CDR1 is DFQATT and CDR2 SNEGSKA (reference sequence). The trim removed 0 bases at V and 2 bases at J, leaving 31 bases unmatched. As DNA, the CDR3 is TGCAGTGCTAGAGAGCCCTTTTCCCCCGAAGGGACAGAGCAATTACCGCCGCCCTACGAGCAGTACTTC. Protein: CSAREPFSPEGTEQLPPPYEQYF.

This clonotype turned up a few times. The chain employs TRBV12-3 or TRBV12-4 and TRBJ2-1; 10 bases are shared with TRBD2. This CDR3 is built from 16 residues. Trimming at V came to 3 bases and at J to 3 bases, leaving 5 bases not matched to a gene. CDR3 sequence reads: CASSLERGGYYNEQFF. CDR3 DNA: TGTGCCAGCAGTTTGGAGCGGGGGGGCTACTACAATGAGCAGTTCTTC.

This chain links TRBV7-6 with TRBJ2-7; TRBD1 agrees at 10 bases. This CDR3 is 16 amino acids long. Germline CDR1 SGHVS, CDR2 FNYEAQ. Germline trimming cut 2 bases from V and 4 bases from J; bases unmatched to any gene: 8. The CDR3 reads CASSLYGTGVPYEQYF. CDR3 nucleotides: TGTGCCAGCAGCTTATACGGGACAGGGGTCCCGTACGAGCAGTACTTC. The full variable domain, its missing parts supplied by reference TRBV7-6 and TRBJ2-7, is GAGVSQSPRYKVTKRGQDVALRCDPISGHVSLYWYRQALGQGPEFLTYFNYEAQQDKSGLPNDRFSAERPEGSISTLTIQRTEQRDSAMYRCASSLYGTGVPYEQYFGPGTRLTVT.

Only a few counts were recorded for this clonotype. This chain connects TRBV7-9 to TRBJ2-7; 8 bases match TRBD2. Germline V lookup: CDR1 SEHNR, CDR2 FQNEAQ (reference sequence). The CDR3 is 20 amino acids. Germline trimming cut 1 base from V and 0 bases from J; bases unmatched to any gene: 17. CDR3 residues: CASSLVAGLDLTRFSYEQYF. The DNA of the CDR3 is TGTGCCAGCAGCTTAGTAGCGGGGTTGGATTTGACGAGATTCTCCTACGAGCAGTACTTC.

This sequence joins TRBV2 and TRBJ2-3; 7 bases map to TRBD2. CDR3 length equals 14 residues. The V gene end was trimmed by 8 bases and the J gene end by 4 bases; junction bases not matched to a gene: 9. Germline assignment: CDR1 SNHLY and CDR2 FYNNEI. CDR3 region: CASRRTSVADTQYF. The CDR3 DNA is TGTGCCAGCCGGAGGACTAGTGTCGCAGATACGCAGTATTTT.

This clonotype was recorded many times. V gene TRBV7-2 combines with J gene TRBJ2-3; D remains unclear. Trimming stripped 6 bases from V and 1 base from J, with 14 bases between. In germline, CDR1 is SGHTA, CDR2 FQGNSA. The CDR3 length is 15 residues. In nucleotides, the CDR3 is TGTGCCAGCAGTTTAAGTGGGCTAGGCACAGATACGCAGTATTTT. Protein sequence: CASSLSGLGTDTQYF.

This clonotype has only a few counts. This chain links TRBV2 with TRBJ1-2; 7 bases are shared with TRBD1. The CDR3 is 15 amino acids. Germline-derived CDR1 and CDR2 are SNHLY and FYNNEI. Germline trimming cut 5 bases from V and 0 bases from J; bases unmatched to any gene: 6. CDR3 amino acids: CASSTDRATNYGYTF. The CDR3 nucleotides read TGTGCCAGCAGTACAGACAGGGCAACTAACTATGGCTACACCTTC.

The V and J genes are TRBV9 and TRBJ2-5, with TRBD2 identical over 9 bases. Trimming removed 4 bases from V and 0 bases from J; junction bases left unmatched: 7. This CDR3 spans 16 amino acids. Germline V gene sequence: CDR1 SGDLS, CDR2 YYNGEE. The CDR3 nucleotides read TGTGCCAGCAGCATCCGACTAGCGGATAACCAAGAGACCCAGTACTTC. The encoded protein is CASSIRLADNQETQYF. Together with reference TRBV9 and TRBJ2-5, the CDR3 gives the full variable domain: DSGVTQTPKHLITATGQRVTLRCSPRSGDLSVYWYQQSLDQGLQFLIQYYNGEERAKGNILERFSAQQFPDLHSELNLSSLELGDSALYFCASSIRLADNQETQYFGPGTRLLVL.

This clonotype was detected a few times. V is TRBV2 and J is TRBJ2-5; TRBD2 aligns across 12 bases. The V segment lost 7 bases and the J segment 0 bases; nucleotides outside the gene matches: 9. The CDR3 spans 17 residues. The germline CDR1 and CDR2 sequences are SNHLY and FYNNEI. Here the CDR3 DNA reads TGTGCCAGCATGAGACTAGCGGGGGCGTCGTACCAAGAGACCCAGTACTTC. This codes for CASMRLAGASYQETQYF.

This chain connects TRBV20-1 to TRBJ2-7; 7 bases agree with TRBD2. This CDR3 contains 13 residues. Germline assignment: CDR1 DFQATT and CDR2 SNEGSKA (reference sequence). V dropped 3 bases and J dropped 3; count of bases not matched to a gene: 5. The CDR3 protein is CSARSGESYEQYF. CDR3 sequence (DNA): TGCAGTGCTAGGAGCGGGGAAAGCTACGAGCAGTACTTC.

In its sample, this clonotype was seen a few times. V and J are TRBV6-6 and TRBJ2-3; 7 nucleotides agree with TRBD1. Germline V CDR1 and CDR2: MNHNY, SVGAGI (reference sequence). Trimming cost V 2 bases and J 0 bases; bases outside gene matches: 2. This CDR3 comprises 15 residues. CDR3 protein: CASSYGRGSTDTQYF. The DNA for the CDR3 is TGTGCCAGCAGTTACGGCAGGGGGAGCACAGATACGCAGTATTTT.

As regards this clonotype: A much larger clone differs by one base, so this may be a read error. V usage is TRBV28 and J usage is TRBJ2-1; no reliable D call. The J call may not be correct, given that the DNA end is closer to TRBJ2-7. The CDR3 covers 15 residues. The germline V gene encodes CDR1 MDHEN and CDR2 SYDVKM. The CDR3 here is CASSPSPGSYNEQYF. The CDR3 DNA reads TGTGCCAGCAGTCCCTCCCCCGGCTCCTACAATGAGCAGTACTTC.

The chain has TRBV24-1 and TRBJ2-1; 12 positions match TRBD2. The length of the CDR3 is 18 residues. Germline assignment: CDR1 KGHDR and CDR2 SFDVKD. Trimming cost V 4 bases and J 3 bases; bases outside gene matches: 9. This CDR3 reads CATSDPKTSGGDYNEQFF. In DNA form, the CDR3 reads TGTGCCACCAGTGACCCCAAGACTAGCGGGGGAGACTACAATGAGCAGTTCTTC.

This chain uses TRBV29-1 with TRBJ1-1, with D unclear. The V and J ends lost 6 bases and 6 bases respectively, with 8 bases between them. Germline V lookup: CDR1 SQVTM, CDR2 ANQGSEA. This CDR3 comprises 10 residues. CDR3 nucleotide sequence: TGCAGCGTGACCGAGGCTGAAGCTTTCTTT. As protein: CSVTEAEAFF.

This clonotype was seen a handful of times. The rearrangement joins TRBV7-9 to TRBJ2-5; 7 bases are shared with TRBD1. This CDR3 comprises 16 residues. V lost 5 bases, J lost 0 bases, and 9 bases stayed unmatched. Germline-derived CDR1 and CDR2 are SEHNR and FQNEAQ (reference sequence). CDR3 in amino acids: CASSLTLTGYQETQYF. CDR3 DNA: TGTGCCAGCAGCCTAACCCTGACAGGGTACCAAGAGACCCAGTACTTC.